The rows below give T cell receptor beta chains drawn from one sample of a study of blood T cell repertoires in COVID-19. This table comes from immunoSEQ multiplex PCR, and its TCRdb copy is limited to in-frame clones, with some not included. The table lists some 40,000 clones, roughly 71% of them singletons. The sample was peripheral blood. The receptors here all came from a man older than 75 with acute or convalescent COVID-19. Both conserved end residues are part of each CDR3. Fields, in order: J gene, V gene, CDR3 protein.

J gene: TRBJ1-2; V gene: TRBV4-1; CDR3 protein: CASSQDQARNYGYTF
J gene: TRBJ2-3; V gene: TRBV4-1; CDR3 protein: CASSQEWAGGGTDTQYF
J gene: TRBJ2-1; V gene: TRBV18; CDR3 protein: CASSPYGTPTNNEQFF
J gene: TRBJ2-7; V gene: TRBV5-4; CDR3 protein: CASSLDVAGTYEQYF
J gene: TRBJ2-7; V gene: TRBV30; CDR3 protein: CAWSVKEGVYEQYF
J gene: TRBJ1-1; V gene: TRBV4-1; CDR3 protein: CASSQGTALNTEAFF
J gene: TRBJ2-1; V gene: TRBV6-6; CDR3 protein: CASRPGTSGRNEQFF
J gene: TRBJ2-1; V gene: TRBV6-2/TRBV6-3; CDR3 protein: CASSYRDRGGLGEIYNEQFF
J gene: TRBJ2-3; V gene: TRBV27; CDR3 protein: CASSLSRGTDTQYF
J gene: TRBJ1-2; V gene: TRBV28; CDR3 protein: CASSSGGGSNYGYTF
J gene: TRBJ1-5; V gene: TRBV19; CDR3 protein: CASSTRGAGKGQPQHF
J gene: TRBJ2-7; V gene: TRBV7-6; CDR3 protein: CASSPRTDSYEQYF
J gene: TRBJ2-2; V gene: TRBV11-3; CDR3 protein: CASSPQGARSTGELFF
J gene: TRBJ2-7; V gene: TRBV12-2; CDR3 protein: CASRLTRRVGCRESSYEQYF
J gene: TRBJ2-3; V gene: TRBV6-5; CDR3 protein: CASAGQTTDTQYF
J gene: TRBJ2-7; V gene: TRBV6-6; CDR3 protein: CASRAGQGAYEQYF
J gene: TRBJ1-5; V gene: TRBV5-1; CDR3 protein: CASSPGTAGNNQPQHF
J gene: TRBJ1-1; V gene: TRBV7-9; CDR3 protein: CASSFPGQGNTEAFF
J gene: TRBJ1-2; V gene: TRBV19; CDR3 protein: CASGWGRAWKSGYTF
J gene: TRBJ2-1; V gene: TRBV2; CDR3 protein: CASSVTGGVEQFF
J gene: TRBJ2-7; V gene: TRBV12-2; CDR3 protein: CASRPDRPGEQYF
J gene: TRBJ2-3; V gene: TRBV11-3; CDR3 protein: CASSLDYDTQYF
J gene: TRBJ2-3; V gene: TRBV30; CDR3 protein: CAWSFSGTDTQYF
J gene: TRBJ2-7; V gene: TRBV27; CDR3 protein: CASRKQGISYEQYF
J gene: TRBJ2-1; V gene: TRBV7-6; CDR3 protein: CASSFYPPPSSYNEQFF
J gene: TRBJ2-1; V gene: TRBV19; CDR3 protein: CASSPQTATPDTEQFF
J gene: TRBJ2-3; V gene: TRBV19; CDR3 protein: CASNKGTSTDTQYF
J gene: TRBJ2-1; V gene: TRBV7-2; CDR3 protein: CASSLTYTGDNEQFF
J gene: TRBJ1-2; V gene: TRBV30; CDR3 protein: CAWSVEEFHGYTF
J gene: TRBJ2-4; V gene: TRBV25-1; CDR3 protein: CASSDDVGKNIQYF
J gene: TRBJ1-4; V gene: TRBV19; CDR3 protein: CASSETGSTNEKLFF
J gene: TRBJ1-2; V gene: TRBV5-6; CDR3 protein: CASSPRGTGPADYGYTF
J gene: TRBJ1-1; V gene: TRBV4-3; CDR3 protein: CASSQGGLPNTEAFF
J gene: TRBJ1-5; V gene: TRBV5-1; CDR3 protein: CASSLGQGGNQPQHF
J gene: TRBJ2-1; V gene: TRBV3-1/TRBV3-2; CDR3 protein: CASSQERPGVAGGPREQFF
J gene: TRBJ2-2; V gene: TRBV9; CDR3 protein: CASSVRDGEANTGELFF
J gene: TRBJ2-1; V gene: TRBV19; CDR3 protein: CASSILAGGNHNEQFF
J gene: TRBJ1-6; V gene: TRBV4-1; CDR3 protein: CASSPEEDSPLHF
J gene: TRBJ2-7; V gene: TRBV13; CDR3 protein: CASSIPTPAGVDEQYF